The 25 T cell receptor beta chains below come from one sample, sequenced in a study of human T cells and chemical hapten exposure. Time point noted: pre-sensitization, week 0. Treatment: therapeutic diphenylcyclopropenone sensitization with weekly scalp DPC. MiXCR was run by TCRdb on the RACE reads, yielding one entry per CDR3 protein. The table records around 300,000 distinct CDR3 sequences, approximately 5% of them present only once. The sample in question was whole blood, obtained in connection with sensitization to the hapten diphenylcyclopropenone (DPC). These receptors were taken from a woman younger than 30 with alopecia areata. Some clones in this sample may be carry-over from other donors' samples.

This clonotype came up many times. This chain joins TRBV12-3 or TRBV12-4 and TRBJ1-2; D may be TRBD1 (6 bases). V lost 6 bases and J 4 bases, leaving 24 bases between the germline ends. The CDR3 spans 17 residues. CDR3 coding DNA: TGTGCCAGCAGCAGTAGGGGGGGAGGCCCGCCTGGCTATGGCTACACCTTC. Protein product: CASSSRGGGPPGYGYTF.

This clonotype was found many times. The rearrangement joins TRBV6-2 or TRBV6-3 to TRBJ2-7; 7 bases align to TRBD1. The CDR3 has 14 amino acids. Germline-derived CDR1 and CDR2 are MNHEY and SVGEGT. The V segment lost 5 bases and the J segment 0 bases; nucleotides outside the gene matches: 4. Here the CDR3 reads CASSPRDSSYEQYF. Here the CDR3 DNA reads TGTGCCAGCAGTCCCAGGGACAGCTCCTACGAGCAGTACTTC.

The rearrangement uses TRBV12-3 or TRBV12-4 and TRBJ1-5; D not resolved. CDR3 length: 14 amino acids. V was trimmed by 6 bases and J by 3 bases, leaving 12 bases between them. This CDR3 reads CASSLAVINQPQHF. Written as DNA, the CDR3 is TGTGCCAGCAGCCTTGCCGTGATCAATCAGCCCCAGCATTTT.

This clonotype was picked up many times. This chain links TRBV6-1 with TRBJ2-2, with D perhaps TRBD2 (5 bases). The CDR3 has 14 residues. Germline V gene data show CDR1 as MNHNS and CDR2 as SASEGT. Trimming left V 4 bases short and J 3 bases short, with 9 bases between. In DNA, the CDR3 is TGTGCCAGCAGTGTCTTCGGGGACACCGGGGAGCTGTTTTTT. It translates to CASSVFGDTGELFF.

This clonotype was counted a few times. This chain connects TRBV4-2 to TRBJ1-4, with unresolved D. The CDR3 length is 16 residues. V lost 4 bases to trimming and J lost 11 bases, with 23 bases between them. The germline V gene encodes CDR1 LGHNA and CDR2 YNFKEQ. The CDR3 spells CASSPLVVQAFGKLFF. CDR3 nucleotide sequence: TGTGCCAGCAGCCCCCTAGTTGTGCAGGCCTTTGGGAAACTGTTTTTT.

This clonotype was recorded a few times. This rearrangement joins TRBV3-1 to TRBJ2-3; maybe TRBD2 (6 bases). This CDR3 is 15 amino acids long. From germline, CDR1 is LGHDT and CDR2 YNNKEL (reference sequence). V gave up 5 bases and J gave up 0 bases, with 12 bases separating them. This chain's CDR3 is CASSTGTSSTDTQYF. DNA for the CDR3: TGTGCCAGCAGCACCGGGACTTCGAGCACAGATACGCAGTATTTT.

This clonotype turned up a few times. The chain couples TRBV28 to TRBJ2-7, with 11 bases fitting TRBD1. The trim removed 4 bases at V and 0 bases at J, leaving 5 bases unmatched. This CDR3 region has 16 residues. Germline V gene data show CDR1 as MDHEN and CDR2 as SYDVKM. CDR3 region: CASSSPGQGASYEQYF. The CDR3 coding sequence is TGTGCCAGCAGTTCCCCCGGACAGGGGGCCTCCTACGAGCAGTACTTC. Supplemented by reference TRBV28 and TRBJ2-7, the full variable domain reads DVKVTQSSRYLVKRTGEKVFLECVQDMDHENMFWYRQDPGLGLRLIYFSYDVKMKEKGDIPEGYSVSREKKERFSLILESASTNQTSMYLCASSSPGQGASYEQYFGPGTRLTVT.

This clonotype was detected a few times. The gene calls are TRBV5-1 and TRBJ2-3, with 8 bases identical to TRBD2. CDR1 and CDR2 from the germline V gene are SGHRS and YFSETQ. This CDR3 is built from 19 residues. V lost 2 bases to trimming and J lost 1 base; unmatched junction nucleotides: 15. The CDR3 DNA follows: TGCGCCAGCAGCTTCAGGGGAGCGGGGGCCGGTGGACGCACAGATACGCAGTATTTT. As protein: CASSFRGAGAGGRTDTQYF.

This clonotype was found a few times. The J gene is TRBJ2-2, the V gene TRBV6-2 or TRBV6-3; TRBD2 matches 9 bases. The CDR3 is 15 residues long. Per germline, CDR1 MNHEY and CDR2 SVGEGT. V shed 2 bases, J shed 9 bases, and the junction held 7 bases outside the gene matches. CDR3: CASSYRSGGSRELFF. DNA for the CDR3: TGTGCCAGCAGTTACCGTAGCGGGGGTTCCCGGGAGCTGTTTTTT.

This clonotype was seen a handful of times. This chain uses TRBV6-2 or TRBV6-3 with TRBJ1-5; tentative D call: TRBD1 (5 bases). The CDR3 is 15 residues long. Germline V gene data show CDR1 as MNHEY and CDR2 as SVGEGT. Trimming took off 6 bases at V and 2 bases at J, with 14 bases between the two ends. CDR3 bases: TGTGCCAGCAGAGGGGACGGAGAGGGCAATCAGCCCCAGCATTTT. Residues: CASRGDGEGNQPQHF.

This clonotype has only a few counts. V gene TRBV3-1 combines with J gene TRBJ2-3; D is possibly TRBD2 (5 bases). Germline-derived CDR1 and CDR2 are LGHDT and YNNKEL (reference sequence). Trimming left V 3 bases short and J 4 bases short, with 11 bases between. The CDR3 length is 14 residues. This chain's CDR3 is CASSHTRLPDTQYF. The DNA for the CDR3 is TGTGCCAGCAGCCATACCCGACTACCAGATACGCAGTATTTT.

This clonotype was seen many times. V usage is TRBV24-1 and J usage is TRBJ2-3; 7 positions match TRBD1. Per germline, CDR1 KGHDR and CDR2 SFDVKD. CDR3 length equals 15 residues. The V gene end was trimmed by 0 bases and the J gene end by 11 bases; junction bases not matched to a gene: 10. CDR3 bases: TGTGCCACCAGTGATTTGCAAATGGCCGACAGGGTGCAGTATTTT. Its protein product is CATSDLQMADRVQYF.

This clonotype came up once. This sequence joins TRBV7-9 and TRBJ1-5; D is possibly TRBD1 (6 bases). Germline V lookup: CDR1 SEHNR, CDR2 FQNEAQ (reference sequence). V dropped 5 bases and J dropped 4 bases, with 27 bases sitting between them. This CDR3 spans 19 amino acids. The chain's CDR3 is CASSNGQYRGTGPNQPQHF. CDR3 bases: TGTGCCAGCAGCAATGGACAGTATCGCGGGACGGGACCAAATCAGCCCCAGCATTTT. The full variable domain, its missing parts supplied by reference TRBV7-9 and TRBJ1-5, is DTGVSQNPRHKITKRGQNVTFRCDPISEHNRLYWYRQTLGQGPEFLTYFQNEAQLEKSRLLSDRFSAERPKGSFSTLEIQRTEQGDSAMYLCASSNGQYRGTGPNQPQHFGDGTRLSIL.

Only a few counts were recorded for this clonotype. Written as DNA, the CDR3 is TGTGCCAGCAGTACAGACGGACTGGGGAGTTACGAGCAGTACTTC. It specifies CASSTDGLGSYEQYF. V gene TRBV28 combines with J gene TRBJ2-7, with a weak D call TRBD2 (5 bases). This CDR3 comprises 15 residues. The V gene lost 5 bases and the J gene lost 4 bases, with 18 bases spanning the gap. Germline CDR1 is MDHEN and CDR2 is SYDVKM.

This clonotype was found many times. The chain combines TRBV9 with TRBJ2-3; possibly TRBD2 for D (5 bases). V lost 0 bases to trimming and J lost 4 bases, with 9 bases between them. In germline, CDR1 is SGDLS, CDR2 YYNGEE. This CDR3 has 14 amino acids. CDR3 DNA sequence: TGTGCCAGCAGCGTAGAAGCTAGCCCAGATACGCAGTATTTT. Translation: CASSVEASPDTQYF.

The sample holds a few counts of this clonotype. The genes are TRBV4-2 and TRBJ2-7, with no clear D. V lost 4 bases and J lost 0, with 10 bases in between. CDR1 LGHNA and CDR2 YNFKEQ come from the germline V gene. This CDR3 spans 14 amino acids. The CDR3 sequence is CASSPGSRSYEQYF. The CDR3 DNA is TGTGCCAGCAGCCCAGGCAGTCGCTCCTACGAGCAGTACTTC.

V gene TRBV7-9 combines with J gene TRBJ2-5, with unresolved D. The CDR3 loop spans 15 amino acids. V lost 5 bases to trimming and J lost 5 bases, with 18 bases between them. In germline, CDR1 is SEHNR, CDR2 FQNEAQ (reference sequence). CDR3 coding DNA: TGTGCCAGCAGCCCCCAACGGTCTCCGCAGGAGACCCAGTACTTC. This sequence encodes CASSPQRSPQETQYF.

The sample holds many counts of this clonotype. V and J are TRBV7-9 and TRBJ1-2; D not certain. Germline loops: CDR1 SEHNR, CDR2 FQNEAQ (reference sequence). With 4 bases removed from V and 5 bases from J, the gap between germline ends came to 14 bases. The CDR3 is made up of 14 amino acids. The DNA for the CDR3 is TGTGCCAGCAGCTCGGACGGCATAGGGTATGGCTACACCTTC. It translates to CASSSDGIGYGYTF.

This clonotype has ten or more counts. The rearrangement joins TRBV6-4 to TRBJ2-1; 8 nucleotides match TRBD1. V was pared by 6 bases and J by 5 bases, with 9 bases of the junction left unmatched. The CDR3 is 15 residues long. Germline V gene lookup returns CDR1 MRHNA and CDR2 SNTAGT. CDR3 coding DNA: TGTGCCAGCAGCTTGACAGGGGATGGAAACAATGAGCAGTTCTTC. Translation gives CASSLTGDGNNEQFF.

This chain connects TRBV29-1 to TRBJ1-2; the D gene is possibly TRBD1 (5 bases). Germline lookup yields CDR1 SQVTM and CDR2 ANQGSEA. CDR3 length: 12 residues. The ends were cut back, 5 bases at V and 2 bases at J, with 9 bases in the middle. The CDR3 bases are TGCAGCGTTCTAGGGGAGAACTATGGCTACACCTTC. Protein sequence: CSVLGENYGYTF.

The rearrangement joins TRBV4-2 to TRBJ1-2; possible D gene TRBD1, 5 bases. The V gene lost 1 base and the J gene lost 4 bases, with 22 bases spanning the gap. This CDR3 spans 18 amino acids. Germline-derived CDR1 and CDR2 are LGHNA and YNFKEQ. The CDR3 region is CASSQVGDSSPGGYGYTF. The CDR3 nucleotides are TGTGCCAGCAGCCAAGTCGGAGATAGTTCTCCGGGGGGCTATGGCTACACCTTC.

This clonotype was seen repeatedly, ten times or more. The chain couples TRBV6-2 or TRBV6-3 to TRBJ1-5; no definite D call. CDR3 size: 16 residues. Germline-derived CDR1 and CDR2 are MNHEY and SVGEGT. V was shortened by 4 bases and J by 1 base, with 14 bases between the two germline ends. DNA for the CDR3: TGTGCCAGCAGTTTCCCTGACATGGGCAGCAATCAGCCCCAGCATTTT. It translates to CASSFPDMGSNQPQHF.

This clonotype was seen only a few times. V gene TRBV29-1 combines with J gene TRBJ2-7; a possible D gene is TRBD1 (5 bases). Trimming left V 3 bases short and J 3 bases short, with 6 bases between. CDR1 and CDR2 (germline): SQVTM, ANQGSEA. The CDR3 is 11 amino acids. The CDR3 region has the DNA TGCAGCGTTGACAGGGACTACGAGCAGTACTTC. Amino acids: CSVDRDYEQYF.

This clonotype was observed many times. The chain couples TRBV28 to TRBJ1-4, with a tentative D call TRBD1 (5 bases). Germline assignment: CDR1 MDHEN and CDR2 SYDVKM. The V end was cut by 5 bases, the J end by 1 base, with 8 bases between. The length of the CDR3 is 14 residues. CDR3 DNA sequence: TGTGCCAGCAGTCGACAGAAAACTAATGAAAAACTGTTTTTT. Its protein is CASSRQKTNEKLFF.

This clonotype was seen repeatedly, ten times or more. Here the CDR3 DNA reads TGTGCCAGCAGCAGCCGGGAAAATCAGCCCCAGCATTTT. Translation gives CASSSRENQPQHF. The chain uses TRBV6-2 or TRBV6-3 and TRBJ1-5, with D unresolved. CDR1 MNHEY and CDR2 SVGEGT come from the germline V gene. This CDR3 comprises 13 residues. The V end was cut by 6 bases, the J end by 4 bases, with 10 bases between.